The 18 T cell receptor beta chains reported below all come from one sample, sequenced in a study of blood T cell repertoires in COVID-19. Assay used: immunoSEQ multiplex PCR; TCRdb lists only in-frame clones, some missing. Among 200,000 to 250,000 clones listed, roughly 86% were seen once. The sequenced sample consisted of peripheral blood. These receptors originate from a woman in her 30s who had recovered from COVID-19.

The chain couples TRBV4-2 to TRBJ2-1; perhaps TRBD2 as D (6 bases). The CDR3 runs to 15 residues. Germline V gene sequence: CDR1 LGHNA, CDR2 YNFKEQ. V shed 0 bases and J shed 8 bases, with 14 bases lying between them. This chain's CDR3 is CASSQENIREDEQFF. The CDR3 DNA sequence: TGTGCCAGCAGCCAAGAAAACATAAGGGAGGATGAGCAGTTCTTC.

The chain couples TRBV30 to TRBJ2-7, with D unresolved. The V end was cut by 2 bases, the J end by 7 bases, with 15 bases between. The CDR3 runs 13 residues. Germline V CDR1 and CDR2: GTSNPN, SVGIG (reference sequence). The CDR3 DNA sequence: TGTGCCTGGAGTCGGCTAAATGTCGGGGAGCAGTACTTC. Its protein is CAWSRLNVGEQYF.

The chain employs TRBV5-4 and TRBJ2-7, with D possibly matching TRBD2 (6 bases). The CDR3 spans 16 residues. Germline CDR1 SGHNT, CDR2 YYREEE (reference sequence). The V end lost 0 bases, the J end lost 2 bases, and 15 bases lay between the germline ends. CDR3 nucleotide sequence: TGTGCCAGCAGCTTGGAACAGAATGGAGGGACCTACGAGCAGTACTTC. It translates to CASSLEQNGGTYEQYF. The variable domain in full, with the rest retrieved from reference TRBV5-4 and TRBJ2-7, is ETGVTQSPTHLIKTRGQQVTLRCSSQSGHNTVSWYQQALGQGPQFIFQYYREEENGRGNFPPRFSGLQFPNYSSELNVNALELDDSALYLCASSLEQNGGTYEQYFGPGTRLTVT.

Here the CDR3 reads CASGPSGYEQYF. The DNA of the CDR3 is TGTGCCAGCGGCCCTAGCGGTTACGAGCAGTACTTC. The genes are TRBV6-2 or TRBV6-3 and TRBJ2-7; the match to TRBD2 covers 7 bases. Unmatched junction bases numbered 5, after V lost 8 bases and J lost 4 bases. The germline gives CDR1 MNHEY, CDR2 SVGEGT. The CDR3 extends over 12 amino acids.

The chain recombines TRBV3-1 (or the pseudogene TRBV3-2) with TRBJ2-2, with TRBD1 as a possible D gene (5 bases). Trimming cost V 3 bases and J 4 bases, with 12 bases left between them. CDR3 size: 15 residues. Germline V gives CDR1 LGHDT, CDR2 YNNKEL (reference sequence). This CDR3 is CASSQEIDSTGELFF. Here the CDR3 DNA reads TGTGCCAGCAGCCAGGAGATCGACAGCACCGGGGAGCTGTTTTTT.

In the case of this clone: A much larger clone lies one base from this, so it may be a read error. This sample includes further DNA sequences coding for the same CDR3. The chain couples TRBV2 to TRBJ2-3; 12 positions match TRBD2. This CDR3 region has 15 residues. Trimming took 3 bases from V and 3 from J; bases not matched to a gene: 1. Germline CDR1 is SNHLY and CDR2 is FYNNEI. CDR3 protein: CASSDLAGGTDTQYF. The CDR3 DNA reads TGTGCCAGCAGTGACCTAGCGGGGGGGACAGATACGCAGTATTTT.

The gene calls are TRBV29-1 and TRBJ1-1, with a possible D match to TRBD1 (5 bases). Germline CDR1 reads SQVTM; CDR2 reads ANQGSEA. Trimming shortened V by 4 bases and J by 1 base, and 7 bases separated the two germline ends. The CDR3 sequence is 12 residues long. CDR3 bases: TGCAGCGTTGTACAGGCGAACACTGAAGCTTTCTTT. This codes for CSVVQANTEAFF.

CDR3 in amino acids: CASSLAASQLGGYTF. The CDR3 DNA follows: TGTGCCAGCAGCTTAGCTGCGTCTCAACTCGGTGGCTACACCTTC. The rearrangement uses TRBV7-9 and TRBJ1-2; no reliable D call. Germline V gives CDR1 SEHNR, CDR2 FQNEAQ (reference sequence). CDR3 length equals 15 residues. Trimming removed 0 bases at V and 7 bases at J, with 15 bases between.

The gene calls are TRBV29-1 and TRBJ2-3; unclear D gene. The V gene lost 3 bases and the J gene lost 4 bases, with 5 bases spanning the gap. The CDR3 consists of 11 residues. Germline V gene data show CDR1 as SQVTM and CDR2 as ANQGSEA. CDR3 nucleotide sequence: TGCAGCGTTGACCTGTCAGATACGCAGTATTTT. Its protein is CSVDLSDTQYF.

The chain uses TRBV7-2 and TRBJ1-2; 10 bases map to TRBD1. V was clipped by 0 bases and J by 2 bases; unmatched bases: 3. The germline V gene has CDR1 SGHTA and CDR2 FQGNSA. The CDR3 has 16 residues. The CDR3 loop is CASSLAAGQGNYGYTF. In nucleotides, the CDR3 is TGTGCCAGCAGCTTAGCGGCGGGACAGGGGAACTATGGCTACACCTTC. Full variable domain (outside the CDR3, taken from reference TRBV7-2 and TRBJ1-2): GAGVSQSPSNKVTEKGKDVELRCDPISGHTALYWYRQSLGQGLEFLIYFQGNSAPDKSGLPSDRFSAERTGGSVSTLTIQRTQQEDSAVYLCASSLAAGQGNYGYTFGSGTRLTVV.

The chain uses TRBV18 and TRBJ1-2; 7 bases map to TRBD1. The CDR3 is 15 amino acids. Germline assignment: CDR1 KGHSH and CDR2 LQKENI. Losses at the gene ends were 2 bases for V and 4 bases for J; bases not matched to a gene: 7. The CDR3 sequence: CASSPEGAEGYGYTF. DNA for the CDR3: TGTGCCAGCTCACCAGAGGGGGCTGAGGGCTATGGCTACACCTTC.

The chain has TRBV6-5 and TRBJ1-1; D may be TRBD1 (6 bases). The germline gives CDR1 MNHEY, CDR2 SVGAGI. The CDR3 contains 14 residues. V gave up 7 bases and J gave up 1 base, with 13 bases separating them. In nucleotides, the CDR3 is TGTGCCAGCACTTTGACAGGAGGGAACACTGAAGCTTTCTTT. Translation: CASTLTGGNTEAFF.

Written as DNA, the CDR3 is TGTGCCAGCAGCCCACCGGGACAGGGGGCGAGCGGCTACACCTTC. It codes for CASSPPGQGASGYTF. The genes are TRBV7-6 and TRBJ1-2; 12 nucleotides agree with TRBD1. V shed 5 bases and J 8 bases; nucleotides not matched to a gene: 9. This CDR3 is built from 15 residues. Germline CDR1 reads SGHVS; CDR2 reads FNYEAQ.

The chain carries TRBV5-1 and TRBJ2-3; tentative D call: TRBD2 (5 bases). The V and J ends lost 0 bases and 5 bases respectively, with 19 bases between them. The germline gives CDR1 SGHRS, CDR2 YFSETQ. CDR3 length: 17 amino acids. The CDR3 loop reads CASSLGLDPKSGDTQYF. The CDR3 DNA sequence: TGCGCCAGCAGCTTGGGTTTAGACCCCAAAAGCGGAGATACGCAGTATTTT.

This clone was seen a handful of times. The DNA of the CDR3 is TGTGCCAGCAGCTTATCTCCGGGGAAGAACACTGAAGCTTTCTTT. It specifies CASSLSPGKNTEAFF. The rearrangement joins TRBV7-3 to TRBJ1-1; D call uncertain. With 2 bases removed from V and 1 base from J, the gap between germline ends came to 11 bases. From germline, CDR1 is SGHTA and CDR2 FQGTGA. This CDR3 has 15 residues.

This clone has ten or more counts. For the CDR3, the DNA is TGTGCCAGCAGCGTAGAGCCTAGCGGGGGGGCGAGGGAGCAGTACTTC. This translates into CASSVEPSGGAREQYF. The chain links TRBV9 to TRBJ2-7; 12 bases are shared with TRBD2. In germline, CDR1 is SGDLS, CDR2 YYNGEE. Losses at the gene ends were 0 bases for V and 7 bases for J; bases not matched to a gene: 8. This CDR3 is built from 16 residues.

The CDR3 DNA reads TGTGCCAGCAGCCGACAGGCCTCTAACACTGAAGCTTTCTTT. It yields the protein CASSRQASNTEAFF. This chain links TRBV11-2 with TRBJ1-1, with D possibly being TRBD1 (6 bases). V was shortened by 5 bases and J by 2 bases, with 12 bases between the two germline ends. Germline loops: CDR1 SGHAT, CDR2 FQNNGV. This CDR3 has 14 residues. Full variable domain (remainder filled in from reference TRBV11-2 and TRBJ1-1): EAGVAQSPRYKIIEKRQSVAFWCNPISGHATLYWYQQILGQGPKLLIQFQNNGVVDDSQLPKDRFSAERLKGVDSTLKIQPAKLEDSAVYLCASSRQASNTEAFFGQGTRLTVV.

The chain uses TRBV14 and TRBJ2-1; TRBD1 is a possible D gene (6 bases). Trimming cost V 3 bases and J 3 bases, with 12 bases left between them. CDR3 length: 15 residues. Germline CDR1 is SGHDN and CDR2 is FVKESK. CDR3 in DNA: TGTGCCAGCAGCCACCCCTCGACAGGCTACAATGAGCAGTTCTTC. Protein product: CASSHPSTGYNEQFF.